One and the same sample provided the 4 T cell receptor beta chains below, sequenced in a study of somatic mutations in cytotoxic T cells in rheumatoid arthritis. The method was immunoSEQ multiplex PCR; TCRdb's version includes in-frame clones alone and lacks a portion of them. The data contain about 18,000 clones, 65% to 80% of them singletons. The sequencing sample was made of CD8+ T cells sorted from blood. All receptors derive from an adult with rheumatoid arthritis.

The chain employs TRBV10-1 and TRBJ1-1; D remains unclear. From germline, CDR1 is WNHNN and CDR2 SYGVQD (reference sequence). Trimming pared 5 bases from V and 1 base from J, leaving 5 bases between. This CDR3 is built from 12 residues. The CDR3 sequence is CASSPGNTEAFF. In nucleotides, the CDR3 is TGCGCCAGCAGTCCGGGGAACACTGAAGCTTTCTTT.

The chain joins TRBV2 to TRBJ1-2; D uncertain. V lost 8 bases, J lost 5 bases, and 18 bases lay in between. Per germline, CDR1 SNHLY and CDR2 FYNNEI. CDR3 length: 14 residues. The CDR3 here is CASLRTGSDYGYTF. The DNA of the CDR3 is TGTGCCAGCCTGAGAACCGGGTCGGATTATGGCTACACCTTC.

The chain couples TRBV6-5 to TRBJ2-2; D uncertain. Between the trimmed V and J ends, which lost 7 bases and 0 bases, there was a span of 6 bases. Germline CDR1 reads MNHEY; CDR2 reads SVGAGI. This CDR3 contains 13 residues. CDR3 sequence: CASTSSNTGELFF. CDR3 coding DNA: TGTGCCAGCACCTCGTCGAACACCGGGGAGCTGTTTTTT.

The chain uses TRBV14 and TRBJ2-3; no definite D call. CDR1 and CDR2 from the germline V gene are SGHDN and FVKESK. The CDR3 is made up of 8 amino acids. Trimming pared 4 bases from V and 12 bases from J, leaving 2 bases between. This chain's CDR3 is CASSLQYF. CDR3 sequence (DNA): TGTGCCAGCAGCCTACAGTATTTT.